Shown below are 6 T cell receptor beta chains from a single sample sequenced in a study of T cells in Graves' hyperthyroidism and ophthalmopathy. RNA transcripts were the template for amplifying TCR beta CDR3 regions. The primer set for the first-round RT-PCR of the TCR CDR3 was HTBI. TCRdb reprocessed the multiplex PCR reads via MiXCR and lists one record per CDR3 protein. The data contain about 210,000 distinct CDR3 sequences, 17% of them singletons. Sequencing was performed on blood. The receptors were sampled from a man over 45 with Graves' hyperthyroidism.

The gene calls are TRBV18 and TRBJ2-7; perhaps TRBD1 as D (5 bases). CDR3 length: 17 amino acids. The germline CDR1 and CDR2 sequences are KGHSH and LQKENI. Trimming took 2 bases from V and 4 from J, leaving 21 bases between them. The CDR3 is CASSPGVHRTSSYEQYF. The DNA of the CDR3 is TGTGCCAGCTCACCAGGAGTTCATCGGACAAGTAGTTACGAGCAGTACTTC.

As for this clonotype: This could be a read error, since a much larger clone is one nucleotide away. This chain connects TRBV28 to TRBJ1-1, with 8 bases lining up with TRBD1. In germline, CDR1 is MDHEN, CDR2 SYDVKM. The CDR3 loop spans 15 amino acids. V dropped 8 bases and J dropped 2; count of bases not matched to a gene: 10. The chain's CDR3 is CASRTTGDPNTEAFF. The CDR3 DNA sequence: TGTGCCAGCCGAACGACAGGGGACCCTAACACTGAAGCTTTCTTT.

The chain carries TRBV20-1 and TRBJ1-1; TRBD1 is a possible D gene (6 bases). CDR1 DFQATT and CDR2 SNEGSKA come from the germline V gene (reference sequence). This CDR3 has 14 amino acids. Trimming removed 1 base at V and 5 bases at J, with 14 bases between. DNA of the CDR3: TGCAGTGCTAGAGGGGGGGGCGCGGGGACTGAAGCTTTCTTT. This gives the protein CSARGGGAGTEAFF.

This clonotype turned up a few times. The J gene is TRBJ1-1, the V gene TRBV10-3, with a weak D call TRBD1 (6 bases). The CDR3 is 14 amino acids. V lost 0 bases and J lost 5, with 10 bases in between. Germline CDR1 and CDR2: ENHRY and SYGVKD. CDR3 region: CAISESEGGTEAFF. For the CDR3, the DNA is TGTGCCATCAGTGAGTCGGAGGGGGGAACTGAAGCTTTCTTT.

Regarding this clonotype: A much larger clone differs by one base, so this may be a read error. The chain couples TRBV6-2 or TRBV6-3 to TRBJ2-2; D possibly corresponds to TRBD1 (5 bases). The CDR3 sequence is 14 residues long. The V gene lost 4 bases and the J gene lost 2 bases, with 8 bases spanning the gap. The germline V gene has CDR1 MNHEY and CDR2 SVGEGT. CDR3 sequence: CASSFQGNTGELFF. The CDR3 coding sequence is TGTGCCAGCAGTTTTCAGGGAAACACCGGGGAGCTGTTTTTT.

This chain links TRBV7-9 with TRBJ1-5; a possible D gene is TRBD1 (6 bases). Trimming removed 1 base from V and 0 bases from J, with 10 bases in between. Germline V gene lookup returns CDR1 SEHNR and CDR2 FQNEAQ (reference sequence). The CDR3 has 16 residues. In nucleotides, the CDR3 is TGTGCCAGCAGCTTAGGGGGACACTATAGCAATCAGCCCCAGCATTTT. Its translation: CASSLGGHYSNQPQHF.